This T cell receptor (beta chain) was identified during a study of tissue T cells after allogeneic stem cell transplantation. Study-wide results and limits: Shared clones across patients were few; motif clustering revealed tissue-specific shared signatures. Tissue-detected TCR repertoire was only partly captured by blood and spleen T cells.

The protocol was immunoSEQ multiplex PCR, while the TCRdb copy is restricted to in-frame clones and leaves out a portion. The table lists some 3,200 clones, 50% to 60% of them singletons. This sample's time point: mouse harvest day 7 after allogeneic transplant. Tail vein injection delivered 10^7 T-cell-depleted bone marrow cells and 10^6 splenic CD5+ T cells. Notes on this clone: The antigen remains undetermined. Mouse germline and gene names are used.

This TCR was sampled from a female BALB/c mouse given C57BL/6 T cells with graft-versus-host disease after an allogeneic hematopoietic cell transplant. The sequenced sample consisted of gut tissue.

CDR3 sequence reads: CASSPTANTEVFF. The covered CDR3 bases are TGTGCCAGCAGCCCGACAGCAAACACAGAAGTCTTC. The chain carries TRBV3 and TRBJ1-1, with TRBD1 as a possible D gene (5 bases). The CDR3 goes on 1 residue after the read ends, and that part is filled in from the germline J gene. This CDR3 has 13 residues. Trimming cost V 5 bases and J 0 bases, with 7 bases left between them. CDR1 is SNHLY and CDR2 is FYNGKV in the germline V gene (reference sequence).